Here is one TCR beta chain with its context. Its antigen is unidentified. This specimen comes from a study of cytomegalovirus exposure and HLA in healthy donors. Points from the study as a whole: A later analysis by the authors found several of the most significant clusters apparently linked to common viral pathogens.

Primers for the PCR totalled 60 Vbeta and 13 Jbeta. Assay used: immunoSEQ multiplex PCR; TCRdb lists only in-frame clones, some missing. The sample shows some 140,000 clones, 79% of them seen only once. With 0 bases clipped from V and 5 bases from J, the junction kept 11 bases outside the gene matches. Germline-derived CDR1 and CDR2 are SGDLS and YYNGEE. The CDR3 has 16 residues. This sequence originates from a man aged 35 to 55 in good health and CMV-seropositive. The sample was PBMCs. V gene TRBV9 combines with J gene TRBJ2-7; 7 nucleotides align to TRBD2. The CDR3 loop reads CASSVGIVDGGDEQYF. The CDR3 DNA reads TGTGCCAGCAGCGTAGGGATTGTCGATGGGGGGGACGAGCAGTACTTC.